This T cell receptor beta chain was retrieved from a study of Ad26.COV2.S vaccination and SARS-CoV-2 variants. Whole-study context: Ad26.COV2.S, an intramuscular injection, was given once or twice 56 days apart. Overall study findings and caveats: The study found similar non-spike TCR breadth in vaccine and placebo recipients. In vaccinated individuals, spike-specific CD8+ and CD4+ T cell responses reportedly displayed substantial breadth.

Per germline, CDR1 LGHNA and CDR2 YSLEER. The CDR3 sequence is 15 residues long. The J segment lost 4 bases and the V segment lost 5 bases, leaving 4 bases of the junction unmatched. Treatment defined: over 15 received Ad26.COV2.S at low or high dose, single or two shots; 5 received placebo; per-sample allocation not given. All samples were drawn on day 63, counting from the first vaccine or placebo injection. Ad26 vector vaccine expressed Wuhan-strain SARS-CoV-2 spike. As concerns this clone: Its antigen remains unidentified.

Assay: immunoSEQ multiplex PCR; the TCRdb copy retains only in-frame clones and omits some. The sample lists hundreds of thousands of clones; 80% to 90% were seen once. The sequenced sample was peripheral blood, obtained in a trial of Ad26.COV2.S vaccine versus placebo. The chain couples TRBV4-3 to TRBJ2-1; 11 nucleotides align to TRBD2. The receptor was derived from a person between 18 and 65 years old who received the Ad26.COV2.S COVID-19 vaccine or a placebo. The CDR3 nucleotides read TGCGCCAGCAGCGGGCTAGCGGGGGGATACAATGAGCAGTTCTTC. This sequence encodes CASSGLAGGYNEQFF.